Listed below are T cell receptor beta chains from one sample, sequenced in a study of blood T cell repertoires in COVID-19. Sequencing used immunoSEQ multiplex PCR; TCRdb keeps in-frame clones, though not all of them. The sample consists of 250,000 to 300,000 clones, about nine tenths of them appearing once. The sample consisted of peripheral blood. Receptors originate from an older woman with acute or convalescent COVID-19. Each CDR3 is given with its conserved first and last residue. Clone size appears in some rows only: once, few, many, or a class for an expanded clone.

V	size	J	CDR3
TRBV4-1	.	TRBJ2-3	CASSQLLTGTDTQYF
TRBV15	.	TRBJ1-2	CATSRGRFSGYTF
TRBV4-1	.	TRBJ2-5	CASSQDGTGGIETQYF
TRBV4-1	.	TRBJ2-7	CASSTRTFSYEQYF
TRBV6-2/TRBV6-3	.	TRBJ1-1	CASSYPDRYYTEAFF
TRBV7-2	.	TRBJ2-3	CASSLVTGLDTQYF
TRBV27	.	TRBJ2-1	CASSLGGGNEQFF
TRBV9	few	TRBJ2-7	CASSVDPGGAKVEQYF
TRBV12-3/TRBV12-4	.	TRBJ1-6	CASAGGGPPLHF
TRBV19	.	TRBJ1-5	CASIADRGGNQPQHF
TRBV7-2	.	TRBJ1-5	CASSLDRGGGLVGQPQHF
TRBV28	once	TRBJ1-5	CASSPTGMGNQPQHF
TRBV5-5	.	TRBJ1-1	CASSLEDRGLNTEAFF
TRBV4-2	.	TRBJ1-2	CASSQDGTTPYGYTF
TRBV9	.	TRBJ1-3	CASSQDSDRSGNTIYF
TRBV2	.	TRBJ2-7	CASSEPFSYEQYF
TRBV12-5	.	TRBJ2-7	CASASTLERSYEQYF
TRBV7-9	.	TRBJ1-6	CASSLALTGGFSPLHF
TRBV3-1/TRBV3-2	once	TRBJ1-4	CASSLKSTNEKLFF
TRBV9	.	TRBJ2-3	CASSPREADTQYF
TRBV7-8	once	TRBJ1-5	CASSHYRDRGQPQHF
TRBV24-1	once	TRBJ2-2	CATQEQGRTGELFF
TRBV4-2	once	TRBJ2-3	CASSQRRATGSGRRSTDTQYF
TRBV27	.	TRBJ1-1	CASSLGSMNTEAFF
TRBV7-8	.	TRBJ1-2	CASSRAGTTLNYGYTF
TRBV7-3	.	TRBJ1-1	CASSLNSEAGTEAFF